The 16 T cell receptor beta chains below come from one sample, sequenced in a study of cytomegalovirus exposure and HLA in healthy donors. Repertoires were generated with immunoSEQ multiplex PCR, while TCRdb's copy carries only in-frame clones and drops some. Of 110,000 or so clones in the sample, approximately 89% were seen once. The source material was PBMCs. These TCRs come from a man aged 18-30 years in good health and CMV-seronegative.

V and J are TRBV11-3 and TRBJ2-1; 7 bases match TRBD1. The CDR3 sequence is 15 residues long. The trim removed 4 bases at V and 7 bases at J, leaving 10 bases unmatched. From germline, CDR1 is SGHNT and CDR2 YENEEA. The CDR3 coding sequence is TGTGCCAGCAGCTCCCGGGACAGCTCGCCAAATGAGCAGTTCTTC. It translates to CASSSRDSSPNEQFF.

The chain recombines TRBV9 with TRBJ2-5; TRBD2 matches 7 bases. J was trimmed by 2 bases and V by 3 bases; bases with no gene match: 7. The CDR3 length is 15 residues. Germline V gives CDR1 SGDLS, CDR2 YYNGEE. This CDR3 reads CASSALGTTQETQYF. The CDR3 DNA reads as TGTGCCAGCAGCGCCCTCGGGACTACGCAAGAGACCCAGTACTTC.

V and J are TRBV2 and TRBJ1-5, with TRBD1 identical over 9 bases. The CDR3 runs to 18 residues. The V segment lost 4 bases and the J segment 3 bases; nucleotides outside the gene matches: 13. CDR1 and CDR2 from the germline V gene are SNHLY and FYNNEI. CDR3 residues: CASSGPRTGELNNQPQHF. The CDR3 DNA sequence: TGTGCCAGCAGTGGACCCAGGACAGGGGAACTTAACAATCAGCCCCAGCATTTT.

The chain links TRBV7-9 to TRBJ2-1; the match to TRBD2 covers 8 bases. The CDR3 is 15 amino acids. Germline V gene lookup returns CDR1 SEHNR and CDR2 FQNEAQ (reference sequence). Trimming at V came to 4 bases and at J to 4 bases, leaving 6 bases not matched to a gene. CDR3 in amino acids: CASSYPGLEYNEQFF. DNA of the CDR3: TGTGCCAGCAGCTACCCGGGACTAGAATACAATGAGCAGTTCTTC.

CDR3 in amino acids: CASSVASGQKEVGYTF. The CDR3 DNA is TGTGCCAGCAGCGTAGCTTCGGGACAAAAAGAGGTCGGCTACACCTTC. The rearrangement links TRBV9 to TRBJ1-2; D is possibly TRBD1 (6 bases). The germline V gene encodes CDR1 SGDLS and CDR2 YYNGEE. V dropped 0 bases and J dropped 8 bases, with 20 bases sitting between them. The CDR3 totals 16 residues.

CDR3 in amino acids: CASSRDRGLEQPQHF. Written as DNA, the CDR3 is TGTGCCAGCAGTCGGGACAGGGGGCTAGAACAGCCCCAGCATTTT. The chain recombines TRBV2 with TRBJ1-5; TRBD1 agrees at 12 bases. Germline lookup yields CDR1 SNHLY and CDR2 FYNNEI. V shed 5 bases and J 7 bases; nucleotides not matched to a gene: 6. The CDR3 totals 15 residues. The whole variable domain, filled in from reference TRBV2 and TRBJ1-5, reads EPEVTQTPSHQVTQMGQEVILRCVPISNHLYFYWYRQILGQKVEFLVSFYNNEISEKSEIFDDQFSVERPDGSNFTLKIRSTKLEDSAMYFCASSRDRGLEQPQHFGDGTRLSIL.

The V gene is TRBV6-5, the J gene TRBJ2-7, with D tentatively TRBD2 (6 bases). This CDR3 is 15 amino acids long. Germline V gene sequence: CDR1 MNHEY, CDR2 SVGAGI. With 0 bases removed from V and 3 bases from J, the gap between germline ends came to 12 bases. CDR3 sequence (DNA): TGTGCCAGCAGTTACTCGTCGGGGGTTCGCTACGAGCAGTACTTC. The encoded protein is CASSYSSGVRYEQYF.

This clone has just a few counts. The chain combines TRBV4-1 with TRBJ2-7; 12 nucleotides agree with TRBD2. CDR1 MGHRA and CDR2 YSYEKL come from the germline V gene. The CDR3 spans 16 residues. V lost 3 bases, J lost 6 bases, and 9 bases stayed unmatched. DNA for the CDR3: TGCGCCAGCAGCCAGACGACTAGCGGGAGATCGGGCGAGCAGTACTTC. The encoded protein is CASSQTTSGRSGEQYF.

The J gene is TRBJ2-3, the V gene TRBV14, with D possibly matching TRBD2 (6 bases). The V gene lost 4 bases and the J gene lost 3 bases, with 14 bases spanning the gap. Germline V gives CDR1 SGHDN, CDR2 FVKESK. This CDR3 is 15 amino acids long. The CDR3 here is CASSRWRGYTDTQYF. The CDR3 nucleotides read TGTGCCAGCAGCCGATGGAGGGGCTATACAGATACGCAGTATTTT.

V gene TRBV19 combines with J gene TRBJ1-4; TRBD1 is a possible D gene (5 bases). This CDR3 contains 15 residues. CDR1 is LNHDA, CDR2 SQIVND, per germline (reference sequence). V was shortened by 2 bases and J by 5 bases, with 12 bases between the two germline ends. CDR3 sequence reads: CASSILGGINEKLFF. In DNA form, the CDR3 reads TGTGCCAGTAGTATACTCGGGGGGATCAATGAAAAACTGTTTTTT.

The CDR3 reads CASSLVDRGLSPLHF. As DNA, the CDR3 is TGTGCCAGCAGCTTAGTCGACAGGGGGCTTTCACCCCTCCACTTT. The chain has TRBV7-6 and TRBJ1-6, with 10 bases fitting TRBD1. CDR3 length: 15 amino acids. The V segment lost 1 base and the J segment 9 bases; nucleotides outside the gene matches: 3. Germline assignment: CDR1 SGHVS and CDR2 FNYEAQ. The variable domain in full, completed from reference TRBV7-6 and TRBJ1-6, reads GAGVSQSPRYKVTKRGQDVALRCDPISGHVSLYWYRQALGQGPEFLTYFNYEAQQDKSGLPNDRFSAERPEGSISTLTIQRTEQRDSAMYRCASSLVDRGLSPLHFGNGTRLTVT.

The chain links TRBV28 to TRBJ2-7, with D perhaps TRBD1 (5 bases). V gave up 5 bases and J gave up 0 bases, with 8 bases separating them. Germline V lookup: CDR1 MDHEN, CDR2 SYDVKM. The CDR3 has 13 residues. CDR3: CASSPGHSYEQYF. The CDR3 region has the DNA TGTGCCAGCAGTCCTGGACACTCCTACGAGCAGTACTTC.

This clone was detected only a few times. The genes are TRBV7-8 and TRBJ2-7; TRBD1 is a possible D gene (5 bases). Per germline, CDR1 SGHVS and CDR2 FQNEAQ. The V gene lost 2 bases and the J gene lost 1 base, with 12 bases spanning the gap. The CDR3 runs to 15 residues. The CDR3 nucleotides read TGTGCCAGCAGCTTAAGGGGCGGCCAGTCCTACGAGCAGTACTTC. Its translation is CASSLRGGQSYEQYF.

CDR3 in DNA: TGTGCCAGCAGCTTGTTTGGAAGGGGGCACGAGCAGTACTTC. Translated, it gives CASSLFGRGHEQYF. This chain connects TRBV5-4 to TRBJ2-7; TRBD1 agrees at 7 bases. Germline CDR1 SGHNT, CDR2 YYREEE (reference sequence). This CDR3 region has 14 residues. The ends lost 1 base at V and 5 bases at J; junction bases unmatched: 6.

V is TRBV19 and J is TRBJ2-3; 7 bases map to TRBD2. This CDR3 is built from 16 residues. J lost 1 base, V lost 5 bases, and 9 bases had no gene match. Germline CDR1 LNHDA, CDR2 SQIVND (reference sequence). CDR3 loop: CASSSGGTSGTDTQYF. CDR3 in DNA: TGTGCCAGTAGTTCGGGGGGTACTAGCGGCACAGATACGCAGTATTTT.

This chain links TRBV7-7 with TRBJ2-3, with 11 bases identical to TRBD2. CDR3 length equals 16 residues. J was trimmed by 4 bases and V by 1 base; bases with no gene match: 4. Looked up from germline, CDR1 is SSHAT and CDR2 is FNYEAQ (reference sequence). The CDR3 loop reads CASSLGRGLAADTQYF. CDR3 bases: TGTGCCAGCAGCTTAGGAAGGGGACTAGCGGCAGATACGCAGTATTTT.